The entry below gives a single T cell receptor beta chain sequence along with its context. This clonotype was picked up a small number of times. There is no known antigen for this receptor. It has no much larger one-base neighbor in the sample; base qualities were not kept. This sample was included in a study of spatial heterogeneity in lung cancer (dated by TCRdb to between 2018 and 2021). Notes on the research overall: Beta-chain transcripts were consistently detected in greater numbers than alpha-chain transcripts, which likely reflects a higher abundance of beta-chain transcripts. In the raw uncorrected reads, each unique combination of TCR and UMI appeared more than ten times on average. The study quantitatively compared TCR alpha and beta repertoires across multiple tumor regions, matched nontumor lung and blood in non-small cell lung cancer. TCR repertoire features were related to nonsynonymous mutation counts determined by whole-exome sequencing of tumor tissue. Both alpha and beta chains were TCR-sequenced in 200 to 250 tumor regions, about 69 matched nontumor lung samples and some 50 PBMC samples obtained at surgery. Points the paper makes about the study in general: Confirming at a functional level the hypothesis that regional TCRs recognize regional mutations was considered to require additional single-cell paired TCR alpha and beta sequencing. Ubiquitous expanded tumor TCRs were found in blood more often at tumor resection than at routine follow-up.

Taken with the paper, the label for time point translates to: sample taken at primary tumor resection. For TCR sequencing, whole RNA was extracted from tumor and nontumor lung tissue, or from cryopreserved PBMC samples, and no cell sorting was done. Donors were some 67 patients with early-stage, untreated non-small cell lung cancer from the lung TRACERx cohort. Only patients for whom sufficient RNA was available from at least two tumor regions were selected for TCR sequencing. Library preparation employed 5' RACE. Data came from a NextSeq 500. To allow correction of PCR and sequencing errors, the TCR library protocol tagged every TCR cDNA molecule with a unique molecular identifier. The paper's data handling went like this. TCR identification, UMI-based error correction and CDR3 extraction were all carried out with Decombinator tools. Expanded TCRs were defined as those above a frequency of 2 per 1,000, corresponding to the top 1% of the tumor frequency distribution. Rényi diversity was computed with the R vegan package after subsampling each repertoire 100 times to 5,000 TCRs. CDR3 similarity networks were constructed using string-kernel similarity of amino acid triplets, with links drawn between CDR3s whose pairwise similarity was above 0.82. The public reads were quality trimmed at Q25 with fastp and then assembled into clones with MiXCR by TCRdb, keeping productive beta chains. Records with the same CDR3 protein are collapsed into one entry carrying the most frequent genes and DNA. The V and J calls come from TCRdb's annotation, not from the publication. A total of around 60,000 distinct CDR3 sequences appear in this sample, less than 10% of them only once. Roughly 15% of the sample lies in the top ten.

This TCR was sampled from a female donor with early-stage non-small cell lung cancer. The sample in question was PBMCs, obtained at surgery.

The CDR3 protein: CSARDETGLGPSYNSPLHF. The DNA is TGCAGTGCTAGAGATGAAACAGGCTTGGGGCCCTCCTATAATTCACCCCTCCACTTT. The chain uses TRBV20-1 and TRBJ1-6; TRBD1 is a possible D gene, resting on 5 matching bases. The V end loses 0 bases and the J end loses 0 bases, and a stretch of 18 bases separates them. According to the germline V gene (reference sequence), CDR1 reads DFQATT and CDR2 reads SNEGSKA. The CDR3, cysteine through phenylalanine, is 19 amino acids long. Solely the CDR3 DNA is kept, with 57 bases framed from the first base.